The 13 T cell receptor beta chains presented below share a single source sample, sequenced in a study of identical twins. Each CDR3 protein gets one entry after TCRdb re-called the 5' RACE reads with MiXCR. This table has 470,000 or so distinct CDR3 sequences, roughly a quarter appearing once. These same records also appear under a second study, on T cells expressing NK-cell markers.

Source material: CD4+ T cells sorted from blood. The receptors derive from a woman aged 18-29 years in good health.

Only a few counts were recorded for this clonotype. The V and J genes are TRBV15 and TRBJ1-1; a possible D gene is TRBD1 (5 bases). Germline-derived CDR1 and CDR2 are LNHNV and YYDKDF (reference sequence). Trimming pared 1 base from V and 4 bases from J, leaving 10 bases between. The CDR3 runs 14 residues. The CDR3, as DNA: TGTGCCACCAGCAGAGTAAGGGGCCTCACTGAAGCTTTCTTT. Translated: CATSRVRGLTEAFF.

The chain recombines TRBV2 with TRBJ2-1; D possibly corresponds to TRBD2 (5 bases). The V gene lost 7 bases and the J gene lost 2 bases, with 12 bases spanning the gap. The germline CDR1 and CDR2 sequences are SNHLY and FYNNEI. The CDR3 is made up of 14 amino acids. The CDR3 nucleotides read TGTGCCAGCACGCTACAGACTACCTACAATGAGCAGTTCTTC. Protein sequence: CASTLQTTYNEQFF.

The sample holds many counts of this clonotype. The V gene is TRBV14, the J gene TRBJ2-3; D is unresolved. The CDR3 extends over 12 amino acids. Trimming pared 1 base from V and 5 bases from J, leaving 4 bases between. CDR1 SGHDN and CDR2 FVKESK come from the germline V gene. CDR3 sequence reads: CASSQARDTQYF. The CDR3 DNA sequence: TGTGCCAGCAGCCAAGCTAGAGATACGCAGTATTTT.

This chain joins TRBV19 and TRBJ1-2, with 8 bases matching TRBD1. V lost 4 bases, J lost 7 bases, and 8 bases stayed unmatched. The CDR3 runs 14 residues. CDR1 and CDR2 (germline): LNHDA, SQIVND (reference sequence). The CDR3: CASSRGQGAPGYTF. In nucleotides, the CDR3 is TGTGCCAGTAGTAGAGGACAGGGCGCCCCTGGCTACACCTTC.

The genes are TRBV2 and TRBJ2-7; D may correspond to TRBD1 or TRBD2 (5 bases each). CDR1 and CDR2 (germline): SNHLY, FYNNEI. The CDR3 is 13 amino acids. Trimming left V 8 bases short and J 0 bases short, with 11 bases between. The CDR3 loop is CASSGTYSYEQYF. For the CDR3, the DNA is TGTGCCAGCTCCGGGACCTACTCCTACGAGCAGTACTTC.

The V call is TRBV3-1, the J call TRBJ2-3; D remains unclear. Germline V gives CDR1 LGHDT, CDR2 YNNKEL (reference sequence). Between the trimmed V and J ends, which lost 1 base and 7 bases, there was a span of 12 bases. The CDR3 is 14 residues long. CDR3 DNA: TGTGCCAGCAGCCAAGCAGGCGGCGTTAATACGCAGTATTTT. This gives the protein CASSQAGGVNTQYF.

The V and J genes are TRBV12-5 and TRBJ1-2, with D unresolved. Deletions cut 7 bases from V and 3 bases from J, with 12 bases between. CDR1 and CDR2 from the germline V gene are LGHNT and FRNRAP. This CDR3 has 13 residues. The CDR3 protein is CASAREGYYGYTF. CDR3 DNA: TGTGCTAGTGCCCGCGAGGGTTACTATGGCTACACCTTC.

This clonotype was counted once. V gene TRBV3-1 combines with J gene TRBJ2-3, with no clear D. The germline gives CDR1 LGHDT, CDR2 YNNKEL (reference sequence). The length of the CDR3 is 14 residues. V lost 1 base and J lost 1, with 6 bases in between. The CDR3 here is CASSQVDGTDTQYF. Written as DNA, the CDR3 is TGTGCCAGCAGCCAAGTCGATGGCACAGATACGCAGTATTTT.

The chain's CDR3 is CASSRGHSEAFF. The CDR3 nucleotides read TGCGCCAGCAGTCGAGGACACAGTGAAGCTTTCTTT. The chain combines TRBV10-2 with TRBJ1-1, with D possibly TRBD1 on 5 matching bases. The germline CDR1 and CDR2 sequences are WSHSY and SAAADI. The CDR3 consists of 12 residues. With 5 bases removed from V and 7 bases from J, the gap between germline ends came to 11 bases.

This clonotype was observed a few times. The CDR3 loop is CSAEAGTGNSPLHF. The DNA for the CDR3 is TGCAGTGCAGAAGCCGGGACAGGGAATTCACCCCTCCACTTT. V is TRBV20-1 and J is TRBJ1-6, with 9 positions matching TRBD1. From germline, CDR1 is DFQATT and CDR2 SNEGSKA (reference sequence). The CDR3 consists of 14 residues. Trimming took 6 bases from V and 7 from J; bases not matched to a gene: 7.

The rearrangement uses TRBV28 and TRBJ2-7; D is possibly TRBD1 or TRBD2 (5 bases each). This CDR3 contains 14 residues. V lost 7 bases and J lost 0, with 13 bases in between. The germline CDR1 and CDR2 sequences are MDHEN and SYDVKM. CDR3 nucleotides: TGTGCCAGCATTGGGACGGTAAGCTCCTACGAGCAGTACTTC. Encoded protein: CASIGTVSSYEQYF.

The chain joins TRBV19 to TRBJ2-1, with TRBD1 identical over 10 bases. The CDR3 is 14 residues long. J was trimmed by 8 bases and V by 8 bases; bases with no gene match: 9. Germline V gives CDR1 LNHDA, CDR2 SQIVND (reference sequence). The CDR3 protein is CASASGTGVYEQFF. The DNA of the CDR3 is TGTGCCAGTGCCTCCGGGACAGGGGTGTATGAGCAGTTCTTC.

The table lists this clonotype with a few counts. V usage is TRBV10-1 and J usage is TRBJ1-4, with D possibly being TRBD1 (5 bases). The CDR3 is 16 residues long. Germline CDR1 and CDR2: WNHNN and SYGVQD (reference sequence). Trimming pared 0 bases from V and 5 bases from J, leaving 13 bases between. DNA for the CDR3: TGCGCCAGCAGTGAGTCAGGGGAAGGCGGGAATGAAAAACTGTTTTTT. This encodes CASSESGEGGNEKLFF.